Below are 31 T cell receptor beta chains sequenced from a single sample in a study of Ad26.COV2.S vaccination and SARS-CoV-2 variants. Produced via immunoSEQ multiplex PCR; TCRdb's table is partial and in-frame only. The sample has some 640,000 clones, roughly 90% seen once; the top ten hold roughly 1.5%. The treatment: 15 to 20 received Ad26.COV2.S at low or high dose, single or two shots; 5 received placebo; per-sample allocation not given. Sampling was performed 63 days after the first vaccine or placebo injection. The sequencing used peripheral blood, collected in a trial of Ad26.COV2.S vaccine versus placebo. All receptors derive from a person aged 18-65 years who received the Ad26.COV2.S COVID-19 vaccine or a placebo.

The chain carries TRBV4-3 and TRBJ2-5; D uncertain. Germline CDR1 LGHNA, CDR2 YSLEER. The CDR3 sequence is 12 residues long. Trimming shortened V by 1 base and J by 9 bases, and 9 bases separated the two germline ends. This CDR3 reads CASSQGDSSQYF. The CDR3 DNA sequence: TGCGCCAGCAGCCAAGGGGATTCATCCCAGTACTTC.

This sequence joins TRBV30 and TRBJ2-1; 13 nucleotides agree with TRBD2. Germline trimming cut 2 bases from V and 7 bases from J; bases unmatched to any gene: 17. The V gene's germline CDR1 is GTSNPN and CDR2 SVGIG (reference sequence). The CDR3 spans 19 residues. The CDR3 sequence is CAWSRLQGWTSGRGNEQFF. The CDR3 nucleotides are TGTGCCTGGAGTCGCCTCCAGGGTTGGACTAGCGGGAGAGGGAATGAGCAGTTCTTC.

This clone showed up just a few times. The chain employs TRBV10-3 and TRBJ1-1; D unclear. Germline V gene sequence: CDR1 ENHRY, CDR2 SYGVKD. The CDR3 has 14 amino acids. Trimming cost V 2 bases and J 5 bases, with 12 bases left between them. CDR3 sequence reads: CAISEPGEGTEAFF. CDR3 coding DNA: TGTGCCATCAGTGAGCCCGGGGAAGGGACTGAAGCTTTCTTT.

This chain uses TRBV7-2 with TRBJ2-7; perhaps TRBD1 as D (6 bases). Germline CDR1 reads SGHTA; CDR2 reads FQGNSA. With 1 base removed from V and 4 bases from J, the gap between germline ends came to 14 bases. The CDR3 sequence is 15 residues long. The CDR3 DNA sequence: TGTGCCAGCAGCTTAGGGTCAGGGGATCGGTACGAGCAGTACTTC. It codes for CASSLGSGDRYEQYF.

The chain joins TRBV6-5 to TRBJ1-5; TRBD1 might be the D (5 bases). The germline V gene encodes CDR1 MNHEY and CDR2 SVGAGI. The CDR3 totals 15 residues. The V gene lost 10 bases and the J gene lost 7 bases, with 23 bases spanning the gap. The CDR3 DNA reads as TGTGCCACCATGAAAAACCGGGGCCTTGAGCAGCCCCAGCATTTT. Residues: CATMKNRGLEQPQHF.

This clone was seen more than once but under ten times. The chain couples TRBV10-1 to TRBJ2-7; D is unclear. The CDR3 has 12 residues. Germline V gene data show CDR1 as WNHNN and CDR2 as SYGVQD (reference sequence). V lost 3 bases to trimming and J lost 3 bases, with 6 bases between them. DNA for the CDR3: TGCGCCAGCAGTGAAGGCCGCTACGAGCAGTACTTC. This encodes CASSEGRYEQYF.

The chain joins TRBV6-5 to TRBJ2-1, with 10 positions matching TRBD2. Germline V CDR1 and CDR2: MNHEY, SVGAGI. The CDR3 sequence is 14 residues long. The J segment lost 10 bases and the V segment lost 2 bases, leaving 5 bases of the junction unmatched. CDR3 nucleotide sequence: TGTGCCAGCAGTTACCTAGCGGGAGCGGGGGAGCAGTTCTTC. Amino acids: CASSYLAGAGEQFF.

This chain uses TRBV6-5 with TRBJ1-6; 7 bases match TRBD1. Trimming removed 5 bases from V and 9 bases from J; junction bases left unmatched: 4. The CDR3 consists of 13 residues. Germline lookup yields CDR1 MNHEY and CDR2 SVGAGI. The CDR3: CASSRDSTSPLHF. In nucleotides, the CDR3 is TGTGCCAGCAGTCGGGACAGCACTTCACCCCTCCACTTT.

V gene TRBV24-1 combines with J gene TRBJ2-1; D not resolved. The CDR3 is 16 amino acids. V lost 3 bases and J 4 bases, leaving 15 bases between the germline ends. Looked up from germline, CDR1 is KGHDR and CDR2 is SFDVKD. CDR3 protein: CATSDPAKAEYNEQFF. CDR3 DNA sequence: TGTGCCACCAGTGATCCTGCTAAGGCAGAATACAATGAGCAGTTCTTC.

CDR3 amino acids: CASSPRRQSYEQYF. The CDR3 DNA follows: TGTGCCAGCAGCCCCAGGAGACAGTCCTACGAGCAGTACTTC. The V and J genes are TRBV6-6 and TRBJ2-7; D is perhaps TRBD1 (5 bases). The germline gives CDR1 MNHNY, CDR2 SVGAGI (reference sequence). V lost 6 bases and J 1 base, leaving 13 bases between the germline ends. The CDR3 is 14 residues long.

The chain carries TRBV11-2 and TRBJ2-1; D is tentatively TRBD1 or TRBD2 (5 bases each). V was cut by 1 base and J by 16 bases, with 20 bases left in between. Germline loops: CDR1 SGHAT, CDR2 FQNNGV. This CDR3 is 14 amino acids long. In nucleotides, the CDR3 is TGTGCCAGCAGCTTAGCCGCGACGGCCGGGACCGATTTCTTC. It translates to CASSLAATAGTDFF.

The V and J genes are TRBV7-2 and TRBJ2-3, with D unresolved. V dropped 3 bases and J dropped 1 base, with 11 bases sitting between them. The CDR3 contains 15 residues. In germline, CDR1 is SGHTA, CDR2 FQGNSA. In DNA form, the CDR3 reads TGTGCCAGCAGCTTCAAGGTAGAGGGCACAGATACGCAGTATTTT. Translating it yields CASSFKVEGTDTQYF.

The V call is TRBV18, the J call TRBJ2-1, with D perhaps given as TRBD1 or TRBD2 (6 bases each). Trimming removed 6 bases from V and 8 bases from J, with 23 bases in between. This CDR3 has 16 amino acids. Looked up from germline, CDR1 is KGHSH and CDR2 is LQKENI. CDR3 amino acids: CASSNSRKEGGDEQFF. CDR3 sequence (DNA): TGTGCCAGCTCCAACTCCCGAAAGGAGGGGGGCGATGAGCAGTTCTTC. Variable domain in full (rest from reference TRBV18 and TRBJ2-1): NAGVMQNPRHLVRRRGQEARLRCSPMKGHSHVYWYRQLPEEGLKFMVYLQKENIIDESGMPKERFSAEFPKEGPSILRIQQVVRGDSAAYFCASSNSRKEGGDEQFFGPGTRLTVL.

This rearrangement joins TRBV27 to TRBJ2-7; 10 nucleotides align to TRBD1. The CDR3 length is 16 residues. Germline V gene data show CDR1 as MNHEY and CDR2 as SMNVEV (reference sequence). Trimming removed 4 bases from V and 5 bases from J; junction bases left unmatched: 11. The CDR3 sequence is CASSSPAGTGDNEQYF. Written as DNA, the CDR3 is TGTGCCAGCAGTTCACCCGCCGGGACAGGGGACAACGAGCAGTACTTC.

As DNA, the CDR3 is TGTGCCAGCAGCTTAGATGCGGACTTTCAAGAGACCCAGTACTTC. Translated, it gives CASSLDADFQETQYF. The chain couples TRBV7-8 to TRBJ2-5, with D maybe TRBD2 (5 bases). Germline V gene lookup returns CDR1 SGHVS and CDR2 FQNEAQ. The CDR3 consists of 15 residues. The V gene lost 1 base and the J gene lost 2 bases, with 11 bases spanning the gap. Filled out from reference TRBV7-8 and TRBJ2-5, the complete variable domain reads GAGVSQSPRYKVAKRGQDVALRCDPISGHVSLFWYQQALGQGPEFLTYFQNEAQLDKSGLPSDRFFAERPEGSVSTLKIQRTQQEDSAVYLCASSLDADFQETQYFGPGTRLLVL.

The chain employs TRBV7-2 and TRBJ1-5; D gene uncertain. The CDR3 loop spans 17 amino acids. CDR1 and CDR2 from the germline V gene are SGHTA and FQGNSA. V gave up 1 base and J gave up 0 bases, with 13 bases separating them. CDR3 coding DNA: TGTGCCAGCAGCTTAGTCCCGGGCCCAAATAGCAATCAGCCCCAGCATTTT. It specifies CASSLVPGPNSNQPQHF.

The chain combines TRBV10-3 with TRBJ2-1; the D call may be TRBD1 or TRBD2 (5 bases each). The CDR3 runs to 15 residues. Trimming cost V 8 bases and J 0 bases, with 14 bases left between them. Germline CDR1 and CDR2: ENHRY and SYGVKD. The chain's CDR3 is CAIGGGSNSYNEQFF. The CDR3, as DNA: TGTGCCATCGGGGGTGGCAGCAACTCCTACAATGAGCAGTTCTTC.

This chain uses TRBV5-1 with TRBJ2-7; D possibly uses TRBD1 or TRBD2 (5 bases each). V shed 0 bases and J shed 5 bases, with 18 bases lying between them. This CDR3 is built from 16 residues. The germline V gene has CDR1 SGHRS and CDR2 YFSETQ. CDR3 sequence reads: CASSLGGARPGNEQYF. The CDR3 DNA follows: TGCGCCAGCAGCTTGGGAGGGGCCCGTCCGGGTAACGAGCAGTACTTC. Supplemented by reference TRBV5-1 and TRBJ2-7, the full variable domain reads KAGVTQTPRYLIKTRGQQVTLSCSPISGHRSVSWYQQTPGQGLQFLFEYFSETQRNKGNFPGRFSGRQFSNSRSEMNVSTLELGDSALYLCASSLGGARPGNEQYFGPGTRLTVT.

The chain employs TRBV5-4 and TRBJ1-1, with D hard to call. V was cut by 4 bases and J by 4 bases, with 8 bases left in between. Germline CDR1 SGHNT, CDR2 YYREEE (reference sequence). CDR3 length equals 12 residues. The CDR3 nucleotides are TGTGCCAGCAGCCCGGTCGCCACTGAAGCTTTCTTT. Protein sequence: CASSPVATEAFF.

The chain has TRBV11-1 and TRBJ1-2, with no clear D. Per germline, CDR1 SGHAT and CDR2 FQDESV (reference sequence). Trimming removed 6 bases at V and 4 bases at J, with 12 bases between. CDR3 length: 13 amino acids. The CDR3: CASRATSGYGYTF. The CDR3 coding sequence is TGTGCCAGCAGGGCCACGTCGGGCTATGGCTACACCTTC.

The chain couples TRBV6-5 to TRBJ2-4; 9 bases are a match to TRBD2. This CDR3 comprises 15 residues. V lost 6 bases to trimming and J lost 6 bases; unmatched junction nucleotides: 9. Germline CDR1 MNHEY, CDR2 SVGAGI. The CDR3 bases are TGTGCCAGCAGGGCACCCGGACTAGCGAGAAACATTCAGTACTTC. Protein sequence: CASRAPGLARNIQYF.

This clone came up once. V and J are TRBV30 and TRBJ2-7, with 7 bases aligning to TRBD2. J gave up 0 bases and V 5 bases, and 4 bases lay outside the gene matches. CDR1 and CDR2 (germline): GTSNPN, SVGIG (reference sequence). This CDR3 has 13 residues. The CDR3 DNA is TGTGCCTGGCGGACTAGGAGCTCCTACGAGCAGTACTTC. This translates into CAWRTRSSYEQYF.

This clone was detected once. The chain employs TRBV6-5 and TRBJ2-1; D is unresolved. This CDR3 spans 14 amino acids. The V end was cut by 6 bases, the J end by 0 bases, with 9 bases between. Germline CDR1 is MNHEY and CDR2 is SVGAGI. This CDR3 reads CASSPGRSYNEQFF. In DNA form, the CDR3 reads TGTGCCAGCAGCCCGGGCCGCTCCTACAATGAGCAGTTCTTC.

Only a few counts were recorded for this clone. This rearrangement joins TRBV18 to TRBJ1-2; D perhaps matches TRBD1 (5 bases). Trimming took off 2 bases at V and 4 bases at J, with 8 bases between the two ends. This CDR3 comprises 13 residues. The germline V gene encodes CDR1 KGHSH and CDR2 LQKENI. The CDR3 DNA is TGTGCCAGCTCACCAATGCAGGGCTATGGCTACACCTTC. Its protein product is CASSPMQGYGYTF. The full variable domain, rest sourced from reference TRBV18 and TRBJ1-2, is NAGVMQNPRHLVRRRGQEARLRCSPMKGHSHVYWYRQLPEEGLKFMVYLQKENIIDESGMPKERFSAEFPKEGPSILRIQQVVRGDSAAYFCASSPMQGYGYTFGSGTRLTVV.

V and J are TRBV5-1 and TRBJ2-7; 9 bases align to TRBD1. Germline lookup yields CDR1 SGHRS and CDR2 YFSETQ. The length of the CDR3 is 14 residues. V shed 4 bases and J 4 bases; nucleotides not matched to a gene: 6. CDR3 in DNA: TGCGCCAGCAGCCCGTACGACAGGGGGTACGAGCAGTACTTC. The encoded protein is CASSPYDRGYEQYF.

This chain links TRBV19 with TRBJ2-6; D is possibly TRBD1 (6 bases). Looked up from germline, CDR1 is LNHDA and CDR2 is SQIVND (reference sequence). CDR3 length: 16 amino acids. V was trimmed by 4 bases and J by 0 bases, leaving 10 bases between them. CDR3: CASSTTGNSGANVLTF. CDR3 nucleotides: TGTGCCAGTAGTACTACAGGGAACTCTGGGGCCAACGTCCTGACTTTC. Based on the CDR3 plus reference TRBV19 and TRBJ2-6, the full variable domain is DGGITQSPKYLFRKEGQNVTLSCEQNLNHDAMYWYRQDPGQGLRLIYYSQIVNDFQKGDIAEGYSVSREKKESFPLTVTSAQKNPTAFYLCASSTTGNSGANVLTFGAGSRLTVL.

This clone was counted only a few times. The rearrangement joins TRBV6-5 to TRBJ1-2, with D unclear. The CDR3 totals 15 residues. V dropped 6 bases and J dropped 1 base, with 15 bases sitting between them. Germline loops: CDR1 MNHEY, CDR2 SVGAGI. In DNA form, the CDR3 reads TGTGCCAGCAGGACCCCAGGCACCAATAACTATGGCTACACCTTC. Amino acids: CASRTPGTNNYGYTF.

J is TRBJ1-1 and V is TRBV5-1; maybe TRBD1 (5 bases). Germline loops: CDR1 SGHRS, CDR2 YFSETQ. V gave up 2 bases and J gave up 6 bases, with 11 bases separating them. The CDR3 extends over 13 amino acids. CDR3 in amino acids: CASSFIRGSEAFF. CDR3 DNA sequence: TGCGCCAGCAGCTTTATCCGGGGGTCTGAAGCTTTCTTT.

The chain employs TRBV6-1 and TRBJ1-3; 8 nucleotides agree with TRBD1. The CDR3 has 16 residues. Trimming removed 1 base from V and 4 bases from J; junction bases left unmatched: 6. Looked up from germline, CDR1 is MNHNS and CDR2 is SASEGT. CDR3 residues: CASSEVRTGRGNTIYF. CDR3 nucleotides: TGTGCCAGCAGTGAAGTGAGGACAGGGAGGGGAAACACCATATATTTT.

This chain connects TRBV7-9 to TRBJ2-1, with D possibly being TRBD1 (6 bases). V was clipped by 5 bases and J by 14 bases, with 16 bases between them. CDR1 and CDR2 (germline): SEHNR, FQNEAQ (reference sequence). The length of the CDR3 is 12 residues. CDR3 residues: CASSQGPGEKFF. The CDR3 DNA sequence: TGTGCCAGCAGCCAGGGGCCAGGGGAGAAGTTCTTC.

On this clone: Other nucleotide sequences in the sample specify the same CDR3. The chain links TRBV11-3 to TRBJ2-3, with D unresolved. Germline V gene data show CDR1 as SGHNT and CDR2 as YENEEA. The CDR3 has 12 amino acids. Trimming cost V 0 bases and J 5 bases, with 3 bases left between them. Here the CDR3 reads CASSLDRDTQYF. CDR3 coding DNA: TGTGCCAGCAGCTTAGATAGAGATACGCAGTATTTT.